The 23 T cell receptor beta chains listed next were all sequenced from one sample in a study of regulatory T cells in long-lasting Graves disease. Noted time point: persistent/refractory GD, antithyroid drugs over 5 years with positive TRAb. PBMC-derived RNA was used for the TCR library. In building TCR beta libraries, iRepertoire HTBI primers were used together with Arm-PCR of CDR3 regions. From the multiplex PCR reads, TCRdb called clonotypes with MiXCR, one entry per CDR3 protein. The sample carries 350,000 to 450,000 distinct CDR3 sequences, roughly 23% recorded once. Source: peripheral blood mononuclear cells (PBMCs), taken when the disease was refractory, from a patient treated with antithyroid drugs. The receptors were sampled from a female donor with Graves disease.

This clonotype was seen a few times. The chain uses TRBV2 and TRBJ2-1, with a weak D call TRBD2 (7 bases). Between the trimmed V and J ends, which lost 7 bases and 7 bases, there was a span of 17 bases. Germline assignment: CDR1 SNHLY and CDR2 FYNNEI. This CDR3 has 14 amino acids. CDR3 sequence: CASTSRGGPNEQFF. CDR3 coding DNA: TGTGCCAGCACGTCAAGGGGGGGGCCAAATGAGCAGTTCTTC.

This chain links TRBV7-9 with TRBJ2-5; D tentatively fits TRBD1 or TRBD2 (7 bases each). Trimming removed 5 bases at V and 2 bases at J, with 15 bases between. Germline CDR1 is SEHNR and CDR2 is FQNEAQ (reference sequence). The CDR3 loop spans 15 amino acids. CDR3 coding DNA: TGTGCCAGCAGCCAGGGGGGGCGGATACAAGAGACCCAGTACTTC. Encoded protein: CASSQGGRIQETQYF.

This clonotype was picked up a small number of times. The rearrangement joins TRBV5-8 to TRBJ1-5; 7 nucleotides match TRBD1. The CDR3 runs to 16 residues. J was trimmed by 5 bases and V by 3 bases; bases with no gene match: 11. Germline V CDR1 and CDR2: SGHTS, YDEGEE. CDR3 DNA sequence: TGTGCCAGCAGCTCTCTAGGGGGCTCCATCGATCAGCCCCAGCATTTT. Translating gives CASSSLGGSIDQPQHF.

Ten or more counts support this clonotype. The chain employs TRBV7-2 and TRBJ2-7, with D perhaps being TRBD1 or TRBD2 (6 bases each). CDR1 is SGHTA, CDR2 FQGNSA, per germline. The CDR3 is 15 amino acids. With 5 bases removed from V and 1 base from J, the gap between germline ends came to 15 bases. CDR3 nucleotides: TGTGCCAGCAGCAGGGACTCCCAGGGGTCCTACGAGCAGTACTTC. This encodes CASSRDSQGSYEQYF.

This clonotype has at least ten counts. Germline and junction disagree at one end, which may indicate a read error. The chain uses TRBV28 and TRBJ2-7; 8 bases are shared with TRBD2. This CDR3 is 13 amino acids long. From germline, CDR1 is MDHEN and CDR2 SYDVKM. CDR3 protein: CASSNLLAVIPLF. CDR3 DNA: TGTGCCAGCAGTAACCTACTAGCGGTCATACCCCTCTTC.

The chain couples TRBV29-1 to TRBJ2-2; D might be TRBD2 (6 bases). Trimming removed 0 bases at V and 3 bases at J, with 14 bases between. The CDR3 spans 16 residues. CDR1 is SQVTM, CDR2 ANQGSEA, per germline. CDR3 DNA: TGCAGCGTTGAAGATTGGCGGGACGGCTACACCGGGGAGCTGTTTTTT. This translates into CSVEDWRDGYTGELFF.

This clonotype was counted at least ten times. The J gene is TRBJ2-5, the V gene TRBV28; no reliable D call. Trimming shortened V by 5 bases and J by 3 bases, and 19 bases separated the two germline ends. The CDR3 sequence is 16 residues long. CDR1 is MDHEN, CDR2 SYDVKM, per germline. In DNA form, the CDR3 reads TGTGCCAGCAGTCCCAGTGGGATCACACCGAAAGAGACCCAGTACTTC. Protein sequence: CASSPSGITPKETQYF.

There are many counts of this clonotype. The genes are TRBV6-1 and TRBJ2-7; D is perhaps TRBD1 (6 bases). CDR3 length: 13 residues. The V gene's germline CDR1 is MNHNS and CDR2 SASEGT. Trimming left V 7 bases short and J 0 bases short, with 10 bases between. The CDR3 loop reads CASISDSSYEQYF. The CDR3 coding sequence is TGTGCCAGCATCTCGGACAGCTCCTACGAGCAGTACTTC.

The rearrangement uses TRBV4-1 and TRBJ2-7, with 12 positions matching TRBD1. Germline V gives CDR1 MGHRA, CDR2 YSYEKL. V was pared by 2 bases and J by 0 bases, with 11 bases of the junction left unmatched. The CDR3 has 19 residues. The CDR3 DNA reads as TGCGCCAGCAGCCAACGTGTCGGGACAGGGGGCGAGTACTCCTACGAGCAGTACTTC. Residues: CASSQRVGTGGEYSYEQYF.

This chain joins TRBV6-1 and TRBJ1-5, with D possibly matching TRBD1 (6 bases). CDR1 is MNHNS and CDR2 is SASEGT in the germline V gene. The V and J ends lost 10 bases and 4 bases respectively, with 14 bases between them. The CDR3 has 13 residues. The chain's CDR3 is CAINRARNQPQHF. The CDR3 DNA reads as TGTGCCATCAACAGGGCTCGGAATCAGCCCCAGCATTTT.

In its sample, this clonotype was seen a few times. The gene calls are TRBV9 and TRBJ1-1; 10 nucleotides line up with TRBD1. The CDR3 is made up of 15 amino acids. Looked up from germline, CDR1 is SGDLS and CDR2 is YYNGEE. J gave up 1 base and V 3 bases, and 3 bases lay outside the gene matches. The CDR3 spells CASSGTGGTNTEAFF. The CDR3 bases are TGTGCCAGCAGCGGGACAGGGGGAACGAACACTGAAGCTTTCTTT.

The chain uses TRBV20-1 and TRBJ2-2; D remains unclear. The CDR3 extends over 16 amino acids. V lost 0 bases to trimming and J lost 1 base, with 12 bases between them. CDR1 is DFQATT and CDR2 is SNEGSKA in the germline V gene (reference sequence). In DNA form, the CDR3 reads TGCAGTGCTAGAGATCCGAAGGAAGGGAACACCGGGGAGCTGTTTTTT. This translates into CSARDPKEGNTGELFF.

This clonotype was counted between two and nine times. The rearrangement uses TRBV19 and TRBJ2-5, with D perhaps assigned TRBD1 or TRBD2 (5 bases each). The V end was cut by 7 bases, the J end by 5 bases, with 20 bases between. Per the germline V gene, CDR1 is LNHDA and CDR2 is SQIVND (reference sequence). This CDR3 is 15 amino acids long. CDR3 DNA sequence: TGTGCCAGTACCCTAACCGGGACCAGTGGGGAGACCCAGTACTTC. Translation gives CASTLTGTSGETQYF.

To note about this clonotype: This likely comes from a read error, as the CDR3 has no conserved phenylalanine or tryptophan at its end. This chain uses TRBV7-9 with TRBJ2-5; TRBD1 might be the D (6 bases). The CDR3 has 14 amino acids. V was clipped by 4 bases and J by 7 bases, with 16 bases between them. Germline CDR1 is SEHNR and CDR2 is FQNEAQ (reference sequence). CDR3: CASSSVTGSGTQYL. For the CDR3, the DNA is TGTGCCAGCAGCTCGGTAACAGGGAGCGGGACCCAGTACCTC.

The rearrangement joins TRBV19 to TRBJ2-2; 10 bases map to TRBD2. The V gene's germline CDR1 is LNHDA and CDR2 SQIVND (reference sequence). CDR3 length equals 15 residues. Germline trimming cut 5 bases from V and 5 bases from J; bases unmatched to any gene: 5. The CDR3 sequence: CASSQTSGITGELFF. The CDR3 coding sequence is TGTGCCAGTAGTCAAACTAGCGGGATAACCGGGGAGCTGTTTTTT.

CDR3 sequence (DNA): TGTGCCAGCTGCGGGACCTCCTACAATGAGCAGTTCTTC. It yields the protein CASCGTSYNEQFF. The chain has TRBV28 and TRBJ2-1; D perhaps matches TRBD2 (6 bases). The CDR3 loop spans 13 amino acids. Trimming took 8 bases from V and 0 from J, leaving 8 bases between them. Germline CDR1 MDHEN, CDR2 SYDVKM.

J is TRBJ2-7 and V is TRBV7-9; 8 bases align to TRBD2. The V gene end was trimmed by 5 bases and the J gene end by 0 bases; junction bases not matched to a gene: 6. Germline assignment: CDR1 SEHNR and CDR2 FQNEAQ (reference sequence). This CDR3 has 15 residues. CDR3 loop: CASSPGGGNSYEQYF. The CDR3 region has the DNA TGTGCCAGCAGCCCCGGGGGGGGAAACTCCTACGAGCAGTACTTC. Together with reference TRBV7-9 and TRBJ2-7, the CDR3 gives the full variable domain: DTGVSQNPRHKITKRGQNVTFRCDPISEHNRLYWYRQTLGQGPEFLTYFQNEAQLEKSRLLSDRFSAERPKGSFSTLEIQRTEQGDSAMYLCASSPGGGNSYEQYFGPGTRLTVT.

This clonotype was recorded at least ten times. The CDR3 nucleotides are TGTGCCAGCAGTAAATCGGAGACCCAGTACTTC. Residues: CASSKSETQYF. The chain carries TRBV28 and TRBJ2-5, with D hard to call. Trimming took 5 bases from V and 5 from J, leaving 6 bases between them. The CDR3 is made up of 11 amino acids. Germline-derived CDR1 and CDR2 are MDHEN and SYDVKM.

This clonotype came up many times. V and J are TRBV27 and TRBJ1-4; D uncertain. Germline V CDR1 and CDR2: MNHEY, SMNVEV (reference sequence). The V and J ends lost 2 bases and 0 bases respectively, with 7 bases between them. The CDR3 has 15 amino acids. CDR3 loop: CASSLTSTTNEKLFF. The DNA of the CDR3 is TGTGCCAGCAGTTTAACTTCGACAACTAATGAAAAACTGTTTTTT.

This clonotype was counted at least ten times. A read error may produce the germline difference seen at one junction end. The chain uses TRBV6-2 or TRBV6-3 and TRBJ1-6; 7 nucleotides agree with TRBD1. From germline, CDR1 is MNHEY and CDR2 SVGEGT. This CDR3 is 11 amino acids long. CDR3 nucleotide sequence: TGTGCCAGCAGTTATTTCGGGACAGCCTATTTT. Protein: CASSYFGTAYF.

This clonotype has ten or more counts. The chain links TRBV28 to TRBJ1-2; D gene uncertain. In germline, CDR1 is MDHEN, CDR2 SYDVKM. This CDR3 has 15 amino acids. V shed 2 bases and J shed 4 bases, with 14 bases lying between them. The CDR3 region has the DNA TGTGCCAGCAGTTTACCCCAGCAACGAGGCTATGGCTACACCTTC. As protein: CASSLPQQRGYGYTF.

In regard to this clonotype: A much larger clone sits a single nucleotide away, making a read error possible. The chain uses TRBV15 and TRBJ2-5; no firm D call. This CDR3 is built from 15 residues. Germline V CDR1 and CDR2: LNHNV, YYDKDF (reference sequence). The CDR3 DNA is TGTGCCACCGGCAGATACCTGGGGTGGTCAGAGACCCAGTACTTC. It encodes CATGRYLGWSETQYF.

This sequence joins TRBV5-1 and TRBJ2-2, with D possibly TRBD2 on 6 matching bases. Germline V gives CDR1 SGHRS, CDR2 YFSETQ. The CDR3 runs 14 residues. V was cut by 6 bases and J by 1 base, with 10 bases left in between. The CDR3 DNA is TGCGCCAGCACCCTAGCGATGAACACCGGGGAGCTGTTTTTT. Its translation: CASTLAMNTGELFF.